This paragraph reports one T cell receptor (beta chain). Its antigen is not identified. The source of the sample is a study of T cell responses to AZD1222 COVID-19 vaccine. Study-level points and caveats: Spike-specific TCR breadth and depth grew following two AZD1222 doses. Targeting of unmutated variant regions was reportedly seen in nearly half of spike-specific TCRs.

Germline V gives CDR1 SGHVS, CDR2 FNYEAQ. The CDR3 extends over 16 amino acids. Trimming removed 1 base at V and 1 base at J, with 11 bases between. The method was immunoSEQ multiplex PCR; TCRdb's version includes in-frame clones alone and lacks a portion of them. In the table there are approximately 90,000 clones, 70% to 90% of which are singletons. The J gene is TRBJ1-5, the V gene TRBV7-6; D remains ambiguous. Sequencing used peripheral blood, obtained on day 0 of AZD1222 vaccination. The sequence was collected from an adult in good health. DNA of the CDR3: TGTGCCAGCAGCTTAGGGCAGCCAGGCAGCAATCAGCCCCAGCATTTT. Translating gives CASSLGQPGSNQPQHF.